These 5 T cell receptor beta chains originate from one sample sequenced in a study of blood T cells in healthy people across ages. A sample-barcoded 5' primer and a J-beta primer mix were used in a second PCR of roughly 6 to 12 cycles. MiXCR was run by TCRdb on the 5' RACE reads, yielding one entry per CDR3 protein. The table records approximately 850,000 distinct CDR3 sequences, nearly 60% of them present only once. What was sequenced was blood. These receptors were collected from a man aged 25 to 40 in good health.

The chain links TRBV15 to TRBJ2-1, with 8 nucleotides matching TRBD2. Germline CDR1 and CDR2: LNHNV and YYDKDF (reference sequence). The trim removed 11 bases at V and 0 bases at J, leaving 6 bases unmatched. The CDR3 has 14 amino acids. The CDR3 DNA reads TGTGCCTCAAAAGCGGGGGACTCCTACAATGAGCAGTTCTTC. Its protein product is CASKAGDSYNEQFF.

This clonotype occurred once. This sequence joins TRBV12-3 or TRBV12-4 and TRBJ2-5; 7 nucleotides align to TRBD2. V lost 8 bases and J lost 6; bases outside the gene matches: 9. This CDR3 comprises 13 residues. The CDR3 DNA reads TGTGCCAGCTCCCGGACTAGATCGCAGACCCAGTACTTC. Translated, it gives CASSRTRSQTQYF.

V gene TRBV7-8 combines with J gene TRBJ2-5; D might be TRBD1 (8 bases). Germline lookup yields CDR1 SGHVS and CDR2 FQNEAQ. V lost 2 bases and J lost 6, with 16 bases in between. The CDR3 has 15 amino acids. The CDR3 reads CASSLNGQGGKTQYF. CDR3 sequence (DNA): TGTGCCAGCAGCTTAAACGGACAGGGAGGGAAGACCCAGTACTTC.

This chain uses TRBV5-5 with TRBJ1-2; the D is unclear. Trimming stripped 0 bases from V and 1 base from J, with 16 bases between. The germline CDR1 and CDR2 sequences are SGHKS and YYEKEE (reference sequence). The CDR3 is made up of 17 amino acids. CDR3 in amino acids: CASSLAGIPGVNYGYTF. Here the CDR3 DNA reads TGTGCCAGCAGCTTGGCCGGAATCCCCGGGGTTAACTATGGCTACACCTTC.

This chain connects TRBV5-1 to TRBJ1-6; maybe TRBD1 (6 bases). In germline, CDR1 is SGHRS, CDR2 YFSETQ. The length of the CDR3 is 15 residues. V was trimmed by 2 bases and J by 9 bases, leaving 15 bases between them. The CDR3 region has the DNA TGCGCCAGCAGCTTAAGGTCTCAACAGGGTTCACCCCTCCACTTT. Amino acids: CASSLRSQQGSPLHF.